These 22 T cell receptor beta chains originate from one sample sequenced in a study of blood T cells in healthy people across ages. A second PCR, run for roughly 7 to 12 cycles, used a sample-barcoded 5' primer plus a J-beta primer mix. TCRdb ran MiXCR on the 5' RACE reads and lists one entry per CDR3 protein. The sample lists around 280,000 distinct CDR3 sequences, about 25% occurring once. The sequencing input was blood. The receptors stem from an older woman in good health.

The chain employs TRBV25-1 and TRBJ2-7, with D perhaps matching TRBD1 or TRBD2 (6 bases each). Germline loops: CDR1 MGHDK, CDR2 SYGVNS. V was pared by 4 bases and J by 9 bases, with 13 bases between. CDR3 length: 12 amino acids. Here the CDR3 reads CASSVNGGGQYF. The CDR3 nucleotides read TGTGCCAGCAGTGTCAACGGGGGCGGGCAGTACTTC.

This rearrangement joins TRBV7-9 to TRBJ1-5, with TRBD1 identical over 7 bases. Looked up from germline, CDR1 is SEHNR and CDR2 is FQNEAQ (reference sequence). The CDR3 is made up of 15 amino acids. The V segment lost 5 bases and the J segment 4 bases; nucleotides outside the gene matches: 8. The CDR3 DNA reads TGTGCCAGCAGCCCAGAGGGGGCTCCGAATCAGCCCCAGCATTTT. It yields the protein CASSPEGAPNQPQHF.

This clonotype occurred a few times. This chain links TRBV5-1 with TRBJ2-3; 12 bases agree with TRBD2. CDR1 SGHRS and CDR2 YFSETQ come from the germline V gene. This CDR3 comprises 16 residues. The junction had 5 bases not matched to a gene; V was cut back by 3 bases and J by 3 bases. The CDR3 loop reads CASSSPGTSGTDTQYF. CDR3 coding DNA: TGCGCCAGCAGCTCGCCCGGGACTAGCGGGACAGATACGCAGTATTTT.

Here the CDR3 DNA reads TGTGCCAGCAGCTTAGGATTGCGGTCAGAGACCCAGTACTTC. Amino acid sequence: CASSLGLRSETQYF. The gene calls are TRBV7-2 and TRBJ2-5; D is unclear. The V end was cut by 1 base, the J end by 4 bases, with 10 bases between. The CDR3 has 14 residues. Germline lookup yields CDR1 SGHTA and CDR2 FQGNSA. The variable domain in full, with the rest retrieved from reference TRBV7-2 and TRBJ2-5, is GAGVSQSPSNKVTEKGKDVELRCDPISGHTALYWYRQSLGQGLEFLIYFQGNSAPDKSGLPSDRFSAERTGGSVSTLTIQRTQQEDSAVYLCASSLGLRSETQYFGPGTRLLVL.

The chain joins TRBV20-1 to TRBJ1-2, with D possibly being TRBD1 (6 bases). CDR3 size: 13 residues. The V gene's germline CDR1 is DFQATT and CDR2 SNEGSKA (reference sequence). Trimming took 5 bases from V and 5 from J, leaving 15 bases between them. This chain's CDR3 is CSAEIGQKYGYTF. CDR3 nucleotide sequence: TGCAGTGCTGAGATAGGACAGAAATATGGCTACACCTTC.

This clonotype was counted between two and nine times. V usage is TRBV7-8 and J usage is TRBJ2-5; a possible D gene is TRBD1 (6 bases). V lost 1 base to trimming and J lost 5 bases, with 14 bases between them. In germline, CDR1 is SGHVS, CDR2 FQNEAQ. The CDR3 consists of 15 residues. CDR3 sequence: CASSLGTTGIETQYF. The CDR3 DNA reads as TGTGCCAGCAGCTTAGGGACGACAGGTATCGAGACCCAGTACTTC. The variable domain in full, completed from reference TRBV7-8 and TRBJ2-5, reads GAGVSQSPRYKVAKRGQDVALRCDPISGHVSLFWYQQALGQGPEFLTYFQNEAQLDKSGLPSDRFFAERPEGSVSTLKIQRTQQEDSAVYLCASSLGTTGIETQYFGPGTRLLVL.

The V call is TRBV3-1, the J call TRBJ2-7; 8 bases align to TRBD2. Per the germline V gene, CDR1 is LGHDT and CDR2 is YNNKEL (reference sequence). With V trimmed by 4 bases and J by 2 bases, 4 bases remained unmatched. The CDR3 has 14 residues. DNA for the CDR3: TGTGCCAGCAGCCGTACTAGCGGCACCTACGAGCAGTACTTC. It translates to CASSRTSGTYEQYF.

V and J are TRBV7-9 and TRBJ1-4; 7 nucleotides agree with TRBD1. V shed 4 bases and J 0 bases; nucleotides not matched to a gene: 5. Germline V gene data show CDR1 as SEHNR and CDR2 as FQNEAQ (reference sequence). The CDR3 covers 16 residues. The CDR3 DNA reads as TGTGCCAGCAGCTACCGACAGGGTGCAACTAATGAAAAACTGTTTTTT. This encodes CASSYRQGATNEKLFF.

This clonotype was observed a handful of times. The junction does not match germline at one end; this may be a read error. This chain links TRBV28 with TRBJ1-2, with D possibly matching TRBD1 (5 bases). Germline-derived CDR1 and CDR2 are MDHEN and SYDVKM. The CDR3 extends over 13 amino acids. The DNA for the CDR3 is TGTGCCAGCTCGACGGGGGGTCCCCCGCTAAGCAACTTC. It encodes CASSTGGPPLSNF.

The chain couples TRBV29-1 to TRBJ1-2; D remains ambiguous. CDR1 and CDR2 (germline): SQVTM, ANQGSEA. This CDR3 is built from 12 residues. With 4 bases removed from V and 0 bases from J, the gap between germline ends came to 6 bases. CDR3 protein: CSVAESNYGYTF. The CDR3 DNA is TGCAGCGTTGCGGAATCTAACTATGGCTACACCTTC.

This clonotype was found a few times. The germline gene is not matched at one end of the junction; a read error may be the cause. The chain has TRBV7-2 and TRBJ2-5, with TRBD1 identical over 7 bases. CDR1 SGHTA and CDR2 FQGNSA come from the germline V gene. The length of the CDR3 is 15 residues. For the CDR3, the DNA is TGTGTCAGCAGTCTACTGGGACAGCCACAAGAGACCCAGTACTTC. It encodes CVSSLLGQPQETQYF.

The chain has TRBV6-6 and TRBJ2-7, with 9 bases aligning to TRBD1. The CDR3 sequence is 15 residues long. CDR1 MNHNY and CDR2 SVGAGI come from the germline V gene (reference sequence). V lost 3 bases to trimming and J lost 6 bases; unmatched junction nucleotides: 9. The CDR3 DNA follows: TGTGCCAGCAGTTATTGGGACAGGGATAGCTCCGAGCAGTACTTC. It codes for CASSYWDRDSSEQYF.

The chain employs TRBV4-3 and TRBJ2-6; the D is unclear. The CDR3 consists of 16 residues. Germline lookup yields CDR1 LGHNA and CDR2 YSLEER. V was cut by 1 base and J by 2 bases, with 9 bases left in between. The CDR3 DNA is TGCGCCAGCAGCCAAGGGATAACGGCTGGGGCCAACGTCCTGACTTTC. Amino acid sequence: CASSQGITAGANVLTF.

The chain is built from TRBV4-1 and TRBJ2-7; D unclear. The CDR3 runs to 14 residues. The ends were cut back, 0 bases at V and 0 bases at J, with 6 bases in the middle. Germline V lookup: CDR1 MGHRA, CDR2 YSYEKL. The DNA of the CDR3 is TGCGCCAGCAGCCAAGAAATATTCTCCTACGAGCAGTACTTC. This encodes CASSQEIFSYEQYF.

This clonotype was seen more than once but under ten times. This chain joins TRBV20-1 and TRBJ2-1, with D maybe TRBD1 (6 bases). Between the trimmed V and J ends, which lost 2 bases and 8 bases, there was a span of 13 bases. The CDR3 has 13 residues. Germline CDR1 DFQATT, CDR2 SNEGSKA (reference sequence). The CDR3 bases are TGCAGTGCTAGATCGGGACAAGTTCATGAGCAGTTCTTC. Its protein product is CSARSGQVHEQFF.

This chain connects TRBV29-1 to TRBJ2-2, with D tentatively TRBD2 (6 bases). Per germline, CDR1 SQVTM and CDR2 ANQGSEA. V was shortened by 5 bases and J by 4 bases, with 11 bases between the two germline ends. CDR3 size: 13 residues. The CDR3 DNA follows: TGCAGCGTTAACGAGGGAGGCACCGGGGAGCTGTTTTTT. Translating it yields CSVNEGGTGELFF.

The gene calls are TRBV4-2 and TRBJ2-5, with 8 bases identical to TRBD2. This CDR3 has 14 residues. Germline lookup yields CDR1 LGHNA and CDR2 YNFKEQ. The V gene end was trimmed by 2 bases and the J gene end by 5 bases; junction bases not matched to a gene: 4. CDR3 nucleotides: TGTGCCAGCAGCCAACGGGGGGGTGTGGAGACCCAGTACTTC. Translating gives CASSQRGGVETQYF.

This chain connects TRBV20-1 to TRBJ2-7, with D possibly TRBD2 on 5 matching bases. The CDR3 runs 17 residues. Between the trimmed V and J ends, which lost 4 bases and 4 bases, there was a span of 26 bases. The germline V gene encodes CDR1 DFQATT and CDR2 SNEGSKA (reference sequence). CDR3 amino acids: CSATGIIDRGNQYEQYF. CDR3 sequence (DNA): TGCAGTGCTACAGGTATTATTGATCGAGGGAACCAATACGAGCAGTACTTC.

This chain joins TRBV20-1 and TRBJ2-7; tentatively, D is TRBD2 (5 bases). The CDR3 consists of 16 residues. Germline CDR1 and CDR2: DFQATT and SNEGSKA (reference sequence). V was pared by 3 bases and J by 0 bases, with 18 bases between. CDR3: CSASLDEGWISYEQYF. CDR3 nucleotides: TGCAGTGCTAGCCTGGACGAGGGCTGGATCTCCTACGAGCAGTACTTC.

The genes are TRBV4-3 and TRBJ2-5; 7 bases are a match to TRBD2. The J call is doubtful: the DNA matches TRBJ2-7 better. The germline CDR1 and CDR2 sequences are LGHNA and YSLEER. The length of the CDR3 is 16 residues. The CDR3 nucleotides read TGCGCCAGCAGCCAAGATCTTGGGCTAGCGGCCTACGAGCAGTACTTC. Amino acids: CASSQDLGLAAYEQYF.

V gene TRBV20-1 combines with J gene TRBJ1-2; no clear D gene. Germline V lookup: CDR1 DFQATT, CDR2 SNEGSKA (reference sequence). V lost 3 bases and J lost 4, with 12 bases in between. This CDR3 is built from 13 residues. This chain's CDR3 is CSASPEGGYGYTF. CDR3 sequence (DNA): TGCAGTGCTAGCCCGGAGGGCGGCTATGGCTACACCTTC.

The CDR3 reads CSVLEGAGGEETQYF. As DNA, the CDR3 is TGCAGCGTTTTAGAGGGAGCGGGAGGGGAAGAGACCCAGTACTTC. This chain connects TRBV29-1 to TRBJ2-1, with 10 bases aligning to TRBD2. Judging by the DNA end, TRBJ2-5 fits better; the J call may be wrong. CDR1 SQVTM and CDR2 ANQGSEA come from the germline V gene. The CDR3 sequence is 15 residues long.